The 21 T cell receptor beta chains below all came from one sample that was sequenced in a study of T cells in localized non-small cell lung cancer. Method: immunoSEQ multiplex PCR; TCRdb's copy keeps in-frame clones and lacks some. The sample has under 65,000 clones; about 90% are singletons. The specimen comprised peripheral blood, sampled before any cancer treatment. All receptors derive from a man aged 35-75 years with stage I squamous cell lung carcinoma.

This rearrangement joins TRBV7-2 to TRBJ2-1; D remains ambiguous. CDR3 length: 13 amino acids. Germline V gene data show CDR1 as SGHTA and CDR2 as FQGNSA. V was pared by 3 bases and J by 4 bases, with 7 bases between. CDR3 in amino acids: CASSFDGYNEQFF. The CDR3 nucleotides are TGTGCCAGCAGCTTCGACGGATACAATGAGCAGTTCTTC.

This clone is a singleton in its sample. The chain's CDR3 is CASSGGVGKETQYF. DNA for the CDR3: TGTGCCAGCAGCGGTGGAGTGGGAAAGGAGACCCAGTACTTC. J is TRBJ2-5 and V is TRBV9; no reliable D call. The V gene lost 3 bases and the J gene lost 5 bases, with 14 bases spanning the gap. The germline gives CDR1 SGDLS, CDR2 YYNGEE. The CDR3 consists of 14 residues. Complete variable domain (other parts from reference TRBV9 and TRBJ2-5): DSGVTQTPKHLITATGQRVTLRCSPRSGDLSVYWYQQSLDQGLQFLIQYYNGEERAKGNILERFSAQQFPDLHSELNLSSLELGDSALYFCASSGGVGKETQYFGPGTRLLVL.

This chain joins TRBV29-1 and TRBJ2-1, with 11 bases identical to TRBD2. CDR3 length equals 13 residues. Germline V gene data show CDR1 as SQVTM and CDR2 as ANQGSEA. Trimming at V came to 7 bases and at J to 9 bases, leaving 8 bases not matched to a gene. CDR3 sequence reads: CSADASGRFEQFF. CDR3 in DNA: TGCAGCGCGGACGCTAGCGGGAGGTTTGAGCAGTTCTTC.

V usage is TRBV6-1 and J usage is TRBJ1-5, with D unclear. V was trimmed by 5 bases and J by 11 bases, leaving 22 bases between them. This CDR3 has 15 amino acids. Germline V lookup: CDR1 MNHNS, CDR2 SASEGT. The CDR3 spells CASSWSSGSLVAQHF. The CDR3 bases are TGTGCCAGCAGTTGGTCCTCGGGATCGCTTGTGGCCCAGCATTTT.

The V call is TRBV7-6, the J call TRBJ2-3, with D unresolved. The CDR3 covers 13 residues. Trimming took 3 bases from V and 6 from J, leaving 10 bases between them. The V gene's germline CDR1 is SGHVS and CDR2 FNYEAQ. The CDR3 reads CASSFGSADTQYF. The DNA for the CDR3 is TGTGCCAGCAGCTTTGGTTCAGCGGATACGCAGTATTTT.

The chain couples TRBV5-6 to TRBJ1-5; the D is unclear. This CDR3 has 13 residues. From germline, CDR1 is SGHDT and CDR2 YYEEEE. The germline V and J ends were trimmed by 0 bases and 5 bases, with 6 bases remaining between them. CDR3 bases: TGTGCCAGCAGCTTGGCCGGAGATCAGCCCCAGCATTTT. Its translation: CASSLAGDQPQHF.

The J gene is TRBJ1-6, the V gene TRBV7-9; no reliable D call. The CDR3 runs 14 residues. V was shortened by 7 bases and J by 10 bases, with 17 bases between the two germline ends. Germline V gene lookup returns CDR1 SEHNR and CDR2 FQNEAQ (reference sequence). The CDR3 DNA sequence: TGTGCCAGCACCCCGGTGCAACTGGGATCACCCCTCCACTTT. It codes for CASTPVQLGSPLHF.

The chain joins TRBV5-1 to TRBJ2-2; 8 positions agree with TRBD2. The CDR3 is 16 amino acids. Germline loops: CDR1 SGHRS, CDR2 YFSETQ. The V gene end was trimmed by 4 bases and the J gene end by 2 bases; junction bases not matched to a gene: 7. The CDR3 nucleotides read TGCGCCAGCAGCCCCGGGGGGGGGCATAACACCGGGGAGCTGTTTTTT. As protein: CASSPGGGHNTGELFF.

V gene TRBV7-8 combines with J gene TRBJ1-3; unclear D gene. The CDR3 runs to 15 residues. Germline V gives CDR1 SGHVS, CDR2 FQNEAQ. Trimming pared 5 bases from V and 0 bases from J, leaving 11 bases between. The DNA of the CDR3 is TGTGCCAGCAGCCCGAGACTTAACTCTGGAAACACCATATATTTT. Translation gives CASSPRLNSGNTIYF.

This rearrangement joins TRBV30 to TRBJ2-2; tentatively, D is TRBD2 (5 bases). Per the germline V gene, CDR1 is GTSNPN and CDR2 is SVGIG (reference sequence). V was cut by 6 bases and J by 1 base, with 9 bases left in between. The CDR3 covers 13 residues. CDR3 in amino acids: CACGSVNTGELFF. CDR3 DNA: TGTGCCTGCGGTAGCGTGAACACCGGGGAGCTGTTTTTT.

A word on this clone: Germline is not matched at one junction end, which may reflect a read error. The gene calls are TRBV11-2 and TRBJ2-6; D is perhaps TRBD1 or TRBD2 (5 bases each). The CDR3 runs 19 residues. Per germline, CDR1 SGHAT and CDR2 FQNNGV. This chain's CDR3 is CASRFAFRDGLSGANVLTF. In nucleotides, the CDR3 is TGTGCCAGCCGCTTCGCCTTTCGGGACGGGCTCTCTGGGGCCAACGTCCTGACTTTC.

The rearrangement uses TRBV11-2 and TRBJ2-3, with 9 positions matching TRBD1. Trimming took 5 bases from V and 3 from J; bases not matched to a gene: 3. Looked up from germline, CDR1 is SGHAT and CDR2 is FQNNGV. The CDR3 length is 14 residues. CDR3 sequence reads: CASSGGQGTDTQYF. The DNA of the CDR3 is TGTGCCAGCAGCGGAGGACAGGGGACAGATACGCAGTATTTT.

V and J are TRBV19 and TRBJ1-5; a possible D gene is TRBD1 (5 bases). Trimming removed 4 bases at V and 0 bases at J, with 7 bases between. The germline CDR1 and CDR2 sequences are LNHDA and SQIVND (reference sequence). This CDR3 region has 14 residues. The CDR3: CASSRGHSNQPQHF. In DNA form, the CDR3 reads TGTGCCAGTAGTAGGGGCCATAGCAATCAGCCCCAGCATTTT.

For the CDR3, the DNA is TGTGCCAGCAGTGATGCGGGCAGCGGGGGGCCTACGGGGTACTTC. Its protein is CASSDAGSGGPTGYF. The chain has TRBV5-6 and TRBJ2-7; TRBD2 matches 9 bases. Germline V gene data show CDR1 as SGHDT and CDR2 as YYEEEE. The length of the CDR3 is 15 residues. V shed 5 bases and J 12 bases; nucleotides not matched to a gene: 18.

The rearrangement joins TRBV6-5 to TRBJ2-5, with no clear D. The CDR3 spans 13 residues. Trimming cost V 1 base and J 1 base, with 4 bases left between them. Germline assignment: CDR1 MNHEY and CDR2 SVGAGI. The CDR3 region has the DNA TGTGCCAGCAGTTACTTGGCCCAAGAGACCCAGTACTTC. It is translated as CASSYLAQETQYF.

The chain combines TRBV7-9 with TRBJ2-1; no firm D call. Trimming removed 0 bases at V and 6 bases at J, with 9 bases between. Germline V CDR1 and CDR2: SEHNR, FQNEAQ (reference sequence). The CDR3 contains 14 residues. CDR3 sequence reads: CASSLAWSRNEQFF. CDR3 nucleotides: TGTGCCAGCAGCTTAGCGTGGAGCCGCAATGAGCAGTTCTTC.

Only a few counts were recorded for this clone. A junction boundary mismatches the germline segment, possibly from a read error. In nucleotides, the CDR3 is TGTGCCTGGAGTGTAGGGCTCGCCCCGGCGTTT. It yields the protein CAWSVGLAPAF. This chain uses TRBV30 with TRBJ1-4; D call uncertain. CDR1 GTSNPN and CDR2 SVGIG come from the germline V gene (reference sequence). This CDR3 has 11 residues.

This chain joins TRBV7-6 and TRBJ2-7; D perhaps matches TRBD2 (5 bases). The CDR3 runs 13 residues. V shed 8 bases and J shed 0 bases, with 11 bases lying between them. Per the germline V gene, CDR1 is SGHVS and CDR2 is FNYEAQ. The CDR3 DNA is TGTGCCAGCTTGGGAGCTGACTCCTACGAGCAGTACTTC. It specifies CASLGADSYEQYF.

This chain connects TRBV28 to TRBJ2-1, with TRBD2 as a possible D gene (5 bases). The germline V gene has CDR1 MDHEN and CDR2 SYDVKM. Trimming removed 4 bases from V and 15 bases from J, with 13 bases in between. The CDR3 contains 11 residues. DNA for the CDR3: TGTGCCAGCAGTTCCCGGGGTGTCCCGTTCTTC. Its translation is CASSSRGVPFF.

This chain joins TRBV19 and TRBJ2-1, with no clear D. Germline V gives CDR1 LNHDA, CDR2 SQIVND (reference sequence). Deletions cut 4 bases from V and 4 bases from J, with 14 bases between. The CDR3 is made up of 15 amino acids. The CDR3 coding sequence is TGTGCCAGTAGTAGCGAAGCGCAGTCGTACAATGAGCAGTTCTTC. Its protein product is CASSSEAQSYNEQFF.

The chain has TRBV7-2 and TRBJ2-3; D possibly corresponds to TRBD2 (6 bases). CDR1 and CDR2 (germline): SGHTA, FQGNSA. This CDR3 comprises 16 residues. Trimming stripped 1 base from V and 2 bases from J, with 13 bases between. CDR3 region: CASSLGGRPDTDTQYF. The DNA of the CDR3 is TGTGCCAGCAGCTTAGGGGGGAGGCCCGACACAGATACGCAGTATTTT.